The sequence of this T cell receptor beta chain was determined in a study of T cell responses to AZD1222 COVID-19 vaccine. Study-level points and caveats: Among those given AZD1222, only 5 to 7 were seropositive at baseline. There were mostly white British donors and more females than males, and clonal diversity was possibly underestimated. Dominant at 160-218 and 743-854, vaccine-associated CD4 TCRs also spanned spike.

Trimming cost V 0 bases and J 5 bases, with 21 bases left between them. Germline V CDR1 and CDR2: SGHRS, YFSETQ. The CDR3 extends over 18 amino acids. Measured with immunoSEQ multiplex PCR; TCRdb has only the in-frame clones, and not every one. The sample comprises 150,000 to 200,000 clones, more than 90% of which are singletons, and about 3.5% rests with the top ten. On this clone itself: What it binds is unknown.

Sequences were derived from peripheral blood, sampled 28 days after the second dose of the MenACWY control vaccine. This sequence was found in an adult who received the MenACWY meningococcal vaccine as a control. This chain links TRBV5-1 with TRBJ1-3, with D unresolved. The CDR3 protein is CASSLGGAGTTGRNTIYF. DNA for the CDR3: TGCGCCAGCAGCTTGGGAGGCGCCGGTACGACTGGGAGAAACACCATATATTTT.